This T cell receptor beta chain was retrieved from a study of human T cells and chemical hapten exposure. Trimming took off 0 bases at V and 0 bases at J, with 17 bases between the two ends. This CDR3 is 19 amino acids long. CDR1 and CDR2 (germline): MGHRA, YSYEKL. Study results and limitations: Large CDR3 similarity clusters arose significantly more often from expanded TCRs than from controls.

TCRdb used MiXCR to reprocess the RACE reads, holding one entry per CDR3 protein. The table records tens of thousands of distinct CDR3 sequences, roughly 10% of them present only once. Note on this clonotype: Its antigen remains unknown.

Time point in this sample: patch test 2, 6 weeks after DPC sensitization. Documented treatment: therapeutic diphenylcyclopropenone sensitization with weekly scalp DPC. J is TRBJ1-4 and V is TRBV4-1, with a possible D match to TRBD1 (6 bases). Here the sequenced sample was whole blood, taken in connection with sensitization to the hapten diphenylcyclopropenone (DPC). The clonotype comes from a man between 25 and 39 years old with alopecia areata. Some clones in this sample may be carry-over from other donors' samples. In DNA form, the CDR3 reads TGCGCCAGCAGCCAAGATCAGGCGGGGGCGTCGGCAACTAATGAAAAACTGTTTTTT. This translates into CASSQDQAGASATNEKLFF.